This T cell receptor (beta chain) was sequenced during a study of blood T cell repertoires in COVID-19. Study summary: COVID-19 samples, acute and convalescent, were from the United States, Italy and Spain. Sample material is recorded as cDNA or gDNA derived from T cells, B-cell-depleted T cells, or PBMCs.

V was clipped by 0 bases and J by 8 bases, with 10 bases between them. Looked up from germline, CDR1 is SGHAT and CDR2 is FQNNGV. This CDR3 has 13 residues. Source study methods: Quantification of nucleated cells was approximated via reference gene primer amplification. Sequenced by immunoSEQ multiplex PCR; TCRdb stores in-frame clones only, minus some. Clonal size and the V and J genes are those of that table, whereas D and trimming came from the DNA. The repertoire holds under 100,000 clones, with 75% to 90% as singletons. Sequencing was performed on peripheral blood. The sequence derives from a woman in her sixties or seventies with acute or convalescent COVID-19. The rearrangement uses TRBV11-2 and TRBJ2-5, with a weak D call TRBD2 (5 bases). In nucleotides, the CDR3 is TGTGCCAGCAGCTTAGAGCTTCGGGGAACCCAGTACTTC. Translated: CASSLELRGTQYF.